Listed below are T cell receptor beta chains from one sample, sequenced in a study of cytotoxic CD8 clonotypes in ibrutinib-treated CLL. The protocol was immunoSEQ multiplex PCR, while the TCRdb copy is restricted to in-frame clones and leaves out a portion. Here the sample spans some 350,000 clones, roughly 67% being singletons. The sequences come from PBMCs, collected after 36 months of ibrutinib treatment. Every receptor here comes from a human donor with chronic lymphocytic leukemia. Each CDR3 is given with its conserved first and last residue. D genes are given only for firm matches. Clone size is not always given. Where it is, it says once, few, many or a class for expanded clones.

length,J,V,size,D,DNA,CDR3
14,TRBJ2-4,TRBV29-1,NA,NA,TGCAGCGTTGAATTGGCCAAATCGCAAAACATTCAGTACTTC,CSVELAKSQNIQYF
16,TRBJ2-7,TRBV6-5,NA,TRBD2,TGTGCCAGCAGTTACTCGTGGGCGGGAGGCCGGGGGGAGCAGTACTTC,CASSYSWAGGRGEQYF
17,TRBJ2-5,TRBV7-9,NA,NA,TGTGCCAGCAGCTTAGGTCGCTCTCGGGGGCACCAAGAGACCCAGTACTTC,CASSLGRSRGHQETQYF
13,TRBJ2-5,TRBV15,NA,NA,TGTGCCATTAAGAGGCGCGTGGAAGAGACCCAGTACTTC,CAIKRRVEETQYF
15,TRBJ1-2,TRBV7-9,NA,NA,TGTGCCAGCAATCCCCGGCGGGTCCTAACAGATGGCTACACCTTC,CASNPRRVLTDGYTF
13,TRBJ2-5,TRBV14,NA,NA,TGTGCCAGCAGCCAAGGACAGTACCTCACCCAGTACTTC,CASSQGQYLTQYF
14,TRBJ2-7,TRBV18,few,TRBD1,TGTGCCAGCTCACCGGGACAGGCTACCTACGAGCAGTACTTC,CASSPGQATYEQYF
13,TRBJ1-2,TRBV2,NA,NA,TGTGCCAGCAAAGGCGTCAGTACCTATGGCTACACCTTC,CASKGVSTYGYTF
17,TRBJ1-4,TRBV4-1,NA,TRBD1,TGCGCCAGCAGACCTAAAACTGCCGGGACAGGGGGTGAAAAACTGTTTTTT,CASRPKTAGTGGEKLFF
12,TRBJ2-7,TRBV29-1,once,NA,TGCAGCGTTGGAGCGGGTAGGTACGAGCAGTACTTC,CSVGAGRYEQYF
15,TRBJ2-5,TRBV25-1,NA,NA,TGTGCCAGCAGTGAATATAGGACAGTTCAAGAGACCCAGTACTTC,CASSEYRTVQETQYF
13,TRBJ1-2,TRBV5-1,NA,TRBD1,TGCGCCAGCAGCTTGGGGGACAGGGTTGGCTACACCTTC,CASSLGDRVGYTF
16,TRBJ2-7,TRBV21-1,NA,NA,TGTGCCAGCAGCGGTCTGGACAGGACCTTTCACCACGAGCAGTACTTC,CASSGLDRTFHHEQYF
16,TRBJ1-6,TRBV4-2,few,TRBD1,TGTGCCAGCAGCCAAAAGACAGGGCTTAAGAATTCACCCCTCCACTTT,CASSQKTGLKNSPLHF
14,TRBJ1-1,TRBV5-1,NA,NA,TGCGCCAGCAGCGCGAATCCACTGAACACTGAAGCTTTCTTT,CASSANPLNTEAFF
15,TRBJ1-1,TRBV15,NA,NA,TGTGCCACCAGCAGGGTCGACAGCCGGGTCCCTGAAGCTTTCTTT,CATSRVDSRVPEAFF